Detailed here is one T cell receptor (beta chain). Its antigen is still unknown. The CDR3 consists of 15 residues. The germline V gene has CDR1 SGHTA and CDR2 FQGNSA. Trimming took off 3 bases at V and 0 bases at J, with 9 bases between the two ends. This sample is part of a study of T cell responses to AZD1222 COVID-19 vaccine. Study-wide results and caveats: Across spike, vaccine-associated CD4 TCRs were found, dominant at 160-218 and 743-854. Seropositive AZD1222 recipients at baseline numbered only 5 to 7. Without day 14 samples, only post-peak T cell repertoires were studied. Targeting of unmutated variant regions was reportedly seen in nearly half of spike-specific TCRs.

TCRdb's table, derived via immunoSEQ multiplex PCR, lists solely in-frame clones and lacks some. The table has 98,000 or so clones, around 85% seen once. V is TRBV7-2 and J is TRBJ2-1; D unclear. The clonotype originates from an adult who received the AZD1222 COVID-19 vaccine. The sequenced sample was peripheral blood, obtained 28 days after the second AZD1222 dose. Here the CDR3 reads CASSFRRSSYNEQFF. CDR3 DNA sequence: TGTGCCAGCAGCTTCCGGCGGAGCTCCTACAATGAGCAGTTCTTC.